The clone carrying this T cell receptor beta chain was seen a few times. What it recognizes is unknown. This entry belongs to a study of cytomegalovirus exposure and HLA in healthy donors. On the study more broadly: In terms of ancestry, the Caucasian-associated cluster contained roughly four fifths of the roughly 400 genotyped donors. Points from the study as a whole: The study reported that TCR beta sequences accurately predicted HLA-A and HLA-B alleles in most subjects. Equally common other TCR beta chains were less clonally expanded than HLA-associated ones, a later analysis found.

The germline V gene has CDR1 LNHDA and CDR2 SQIVND (reference sequence). V was trimmed by 4 bases and J by 5 bases, leaving 17 bases between them. The CDR3 sequence is 15 residues long. Primers: 60 Vbeta forward and 13 Jbeta reverse. The method was immunoSEQ multiplex PCR; TCRdb's version includes in-frame clones alone and lacks a portion of them. Among about 170,000 clones listed, about four fifths were seen once. Sequences were obtained from PBMCs. V is TRBV19 and J is TRBJ2-5; TRBD1 might be the D (6 bases). The source is a male donor in good health and CMV-seronegative. DNA of the CDR3: TGTGCCAGTAGTACGAACAGGGTGCCCAGGGAGACCCAGTACTTC. It specifies CASSTNRVPRETQYF.